The sequence of this TCR beta chain was determined in a study of naive and memory T cell subsets. Germline V gene data show CDR1 as DFQATT and CDR2 as SNEGSKA (reference sequence). Trimming stripped 1 base from V and 1 base from J, with 11 bases between. The length of the CDR3 is 14 residues. Both TRBC1 and TRBC2 were covered by a beta constant-region primer of two equimolar oligonucleotides. TCRdb analysed the UMI-ligation and nested PCR reads with MiXCR anew, one entry per CDR3 protein. The sample contains 65,000 to 85,000 distinct CDR3 sequences, about an eighth of which appear only once. This clonotype was picked up many times. Its specificity is not known. Study outcomes and limitations: The power law exponent of TCR abundance differed between naive and memory cells.

V gene TRBV20-1 combines with J gene TRBJ2-7; D call uncertain. Sequencing was done on a sample of central memory CD4+ T cells from blood. The clonotype comes from a human donor in good health. CDR3: CSARVGKGSYEQYF. The CDR3 DNA follows: TGCAGTGCTAGAGTAGGTAAAGGATCCTACGAGCAGTACTTC.